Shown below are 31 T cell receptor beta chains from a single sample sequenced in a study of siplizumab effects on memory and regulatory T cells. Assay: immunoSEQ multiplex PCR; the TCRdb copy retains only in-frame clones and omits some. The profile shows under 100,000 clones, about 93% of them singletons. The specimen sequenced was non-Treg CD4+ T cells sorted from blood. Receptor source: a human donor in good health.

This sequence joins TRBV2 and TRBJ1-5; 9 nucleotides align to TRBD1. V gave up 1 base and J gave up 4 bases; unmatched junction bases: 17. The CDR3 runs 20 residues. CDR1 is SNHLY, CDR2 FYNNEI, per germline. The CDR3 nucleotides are TGTGCCAGCAGTGAAGAGTCTTTCCGGACAGGGGCCCTTCGGAATCAGCCCCAGCATTTT. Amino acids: CASSEESFRTGALRNQPQHF.

DNA of the CDR3: TGTGCCACCAGCAGAGTAACAGTTTCACGGAACACTGAAGCTTTCTTT. The encoded protein is CATSRVTVSRNTEAFF. The chain couples TRBV15 to TRBJ1-1; D gene unclear. The CDR3 spans 16 residues. Between the trimmed V and J ends, which lost 1 base and 1 base, there was a span of 13 bases. In germline, CDR1 is LNHNV, CDR2 YYDKDF (reference sequence).

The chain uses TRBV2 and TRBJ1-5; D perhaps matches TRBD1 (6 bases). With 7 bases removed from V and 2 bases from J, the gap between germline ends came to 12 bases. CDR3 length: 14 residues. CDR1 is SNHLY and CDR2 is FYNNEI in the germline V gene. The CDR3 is CASTLGQRNQPQHF. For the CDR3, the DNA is TGTGCCAGCACTCTTGGACAGCGCAATCAGCCCCAGCATTTT.

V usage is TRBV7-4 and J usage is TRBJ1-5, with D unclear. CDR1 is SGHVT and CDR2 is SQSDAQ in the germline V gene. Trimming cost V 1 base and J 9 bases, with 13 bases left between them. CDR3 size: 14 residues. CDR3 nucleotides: TGTGCCAGCAGCTTAGGTGAACCTCCAATGCCCCAGCATTTT. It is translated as CASSLGEPPMPQHF.

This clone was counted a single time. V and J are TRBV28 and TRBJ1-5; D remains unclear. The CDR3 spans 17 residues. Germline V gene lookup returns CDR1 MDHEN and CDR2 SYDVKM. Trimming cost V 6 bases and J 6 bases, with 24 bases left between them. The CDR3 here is CASSYQRVGLGSQPQHF. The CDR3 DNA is TGTGCCAGCAGCTACCAAAGGGTGGGGTTAGGTAGTCAGCCCCAGCATTTT. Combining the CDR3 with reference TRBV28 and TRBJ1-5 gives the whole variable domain DVKVTQSSRYLVKRTGEKVFLECVQDMDHENMFWYRQDPGLGLRLIYFSYDVKMKEKGDIPEGYSVSREKKERFSLILESASTNQTSMYLCASSYQRVGLGSQPQHFGDGTRLSIL.

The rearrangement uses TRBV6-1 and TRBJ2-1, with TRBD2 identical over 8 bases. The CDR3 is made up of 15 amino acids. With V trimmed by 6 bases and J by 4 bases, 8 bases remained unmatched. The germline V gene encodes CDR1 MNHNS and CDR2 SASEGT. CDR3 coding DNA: TGTGCCAGCAGAAGAGCGGGGGACACTTACAATGAGCAGTTCTTC. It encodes CASRRAGDTYNEQFF.

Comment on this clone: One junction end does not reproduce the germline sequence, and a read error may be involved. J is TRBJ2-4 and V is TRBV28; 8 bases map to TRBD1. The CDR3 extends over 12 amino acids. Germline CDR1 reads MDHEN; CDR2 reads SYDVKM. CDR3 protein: CASSFEDREVDF. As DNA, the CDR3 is TGTGCCAGCAGTTTTGAGGACAGGGAGGTGGACTTC.

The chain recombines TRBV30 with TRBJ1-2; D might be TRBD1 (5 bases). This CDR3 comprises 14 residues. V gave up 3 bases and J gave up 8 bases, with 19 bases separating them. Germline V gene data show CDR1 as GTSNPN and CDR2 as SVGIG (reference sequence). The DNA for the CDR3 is TGTGCCTGGAGCCCCGGGGCTCGGGGTTGGGGCTACACCTTC. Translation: CAWSPGARGWGYTF. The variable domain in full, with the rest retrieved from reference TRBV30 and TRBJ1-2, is SQTIHQWPATLVQPVGSPLSLECTVEGTSNPNLYWYRQAAGRGLQLLFYSVGIGQISSEVPQNLSASRPQDRQFILSSKKLLLSDSGFYLCAWSPGARGWGYTFGSGTRLTVV.

The CDR3 here is CASSPDPRGLNEKLFF. The CDR3 region has the DNA TGTGCCAGCAGCCCGGATCCTCGGGGATTGAATGAAAAACTGTTTTTT. The gene calls are TRBV9 and TRBJ1-4; the D is unclear. Germline V lookup: CDR1 SGDLS, CDR2 YYNGEE. Deletions cut 4 bases from V and 5 bases from J, with 18 bases between. This CDR3 is built from 16 residues.

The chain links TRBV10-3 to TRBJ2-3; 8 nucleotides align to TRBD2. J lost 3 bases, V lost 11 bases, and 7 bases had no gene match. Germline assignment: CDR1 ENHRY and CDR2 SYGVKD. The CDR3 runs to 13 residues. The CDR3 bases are TGTGCCTCGGGGGGGCAAAAGACAGATACGCAGTATTTT. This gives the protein CASGGQKTDTQYF.

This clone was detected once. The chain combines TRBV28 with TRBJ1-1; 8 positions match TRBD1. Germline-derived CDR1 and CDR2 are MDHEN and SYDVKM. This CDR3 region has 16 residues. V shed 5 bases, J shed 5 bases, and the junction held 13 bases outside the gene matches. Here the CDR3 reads CASSIQGGQGGTEAFF. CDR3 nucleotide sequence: TGTGCCAGCAGTATCCAAGGAGGACAGGGAGGGACTGAAGCTTTCTTT. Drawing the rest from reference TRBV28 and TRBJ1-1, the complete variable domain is DVKVTQSSRYLVKRTGEKVFLECVQDMDHENMFWYRQDPGLGLRLIYFSYDVKMKEKGDIPEGYSVSREKKERFSLILESASTNQTSMYLCASSIQGGQGGTEAFFGQGTRLTVV.

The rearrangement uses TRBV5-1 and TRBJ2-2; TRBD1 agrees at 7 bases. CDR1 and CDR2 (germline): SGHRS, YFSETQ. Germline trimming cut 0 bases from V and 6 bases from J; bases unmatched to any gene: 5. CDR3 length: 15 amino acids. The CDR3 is CASSLATGAPGELFF. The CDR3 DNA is TGCGCCAGCAGCTTGGCTACAGGGGCCCCCGGGGAGCTGTTTTTT. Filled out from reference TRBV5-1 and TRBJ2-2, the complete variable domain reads KAGVTQTPRYLIKTRGQQVTLSCSPISGHRSVSWYQQTPGQGLQFLFEYFSETQRNKGNFPGRFSGRQFSNSRSEMNVSTLELGDSALYLCASSLATGAPGELFFGEGSRLTVL.

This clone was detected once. CDR3 in amino acids: CASSQSRVGQETQYF. The CDR3 DNA follows: TGTGCCAGCAGCCAAAGCAGGGTGGGACAAGAGACCCAGTACTTC. V usage is TRBV14 and J usage is TRBJ2-5, with a weak D call TRBD1 (5 bases). This CDR3 has 15 residues. Germline lookup yields CDR1 SGHDN and CDR2 FVKESK. Between the trimmed V and J ends, which lost 2 bases and 2 bases, there was a span of 12 bases.

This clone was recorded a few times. In nucleotides, the CDR3 is TGCGCCAGCAACCTACAGGGGGGCTCCGGCTACACCTTC. Amino acids: CASNLQGGSGYTF. V is TRBV5-1 and J is TRBJ1-2; 8 nucleotides agree with TRBD1. V trimming: 6 bases; J trimming: 8 bases; junction bases outside the gene matches: 9. This CDR3 has 13 amino acids. CDR1 and CDR2 from the germline V gene are SGHRS and YFSETQ.

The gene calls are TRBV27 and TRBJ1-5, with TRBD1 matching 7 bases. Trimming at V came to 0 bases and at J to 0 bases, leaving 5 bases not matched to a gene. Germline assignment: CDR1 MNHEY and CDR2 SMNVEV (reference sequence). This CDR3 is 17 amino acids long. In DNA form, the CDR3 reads TGTGCCAGCAGTTTATCCAGCAGGGGGTATAGCAATCAGCCCCAGCATTTT. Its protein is CASSLSSRGYSNQPQHF.

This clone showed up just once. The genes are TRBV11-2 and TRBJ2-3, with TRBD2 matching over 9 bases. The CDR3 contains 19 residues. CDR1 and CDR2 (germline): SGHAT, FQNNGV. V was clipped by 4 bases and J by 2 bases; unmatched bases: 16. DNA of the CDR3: TGTGCCAGCAGCTCCCAATTGGGGTCACGCGGGGGGGACACAGATACGCAGTATTTT. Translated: CASSSQLGSRGGDTDTQYF.

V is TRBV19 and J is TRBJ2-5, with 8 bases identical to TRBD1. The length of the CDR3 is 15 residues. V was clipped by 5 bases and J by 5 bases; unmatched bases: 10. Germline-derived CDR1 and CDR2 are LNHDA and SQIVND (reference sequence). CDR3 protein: CASSSRTGRRETQYF. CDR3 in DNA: TGTGCCAGTAGTTCGCGGACAGGGCGGCGGGAGACCCAGTACTTC.

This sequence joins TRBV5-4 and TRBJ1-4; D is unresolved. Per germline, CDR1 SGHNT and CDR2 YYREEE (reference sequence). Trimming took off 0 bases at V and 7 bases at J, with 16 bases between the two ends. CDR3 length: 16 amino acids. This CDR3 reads CASSLAGRASSEKLFF. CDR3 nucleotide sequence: TGTGCCAGCAGCTTGGCCGGACGGGCCAGTAGTGAAAAACTGTTTTTT.

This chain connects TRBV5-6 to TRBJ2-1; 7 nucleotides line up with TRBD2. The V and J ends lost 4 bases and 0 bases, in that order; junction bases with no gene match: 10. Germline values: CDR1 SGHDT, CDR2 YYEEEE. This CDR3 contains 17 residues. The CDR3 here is CASSRPSGLSSYNEQFF. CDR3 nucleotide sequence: TGTGCCAGCAGCAGACCTAGCGGCTTAAGCTCCTACAATGAGCAGTTCTTC.

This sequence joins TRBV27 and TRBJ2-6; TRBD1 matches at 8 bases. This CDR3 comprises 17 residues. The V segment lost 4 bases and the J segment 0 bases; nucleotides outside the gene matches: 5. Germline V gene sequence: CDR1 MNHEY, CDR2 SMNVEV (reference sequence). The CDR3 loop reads CASSSGQGLSGANVLTF. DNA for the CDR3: TGTGCCAGCAGTTCCGGACAGGGACTCTCTGGGGCCAACGTCCTGACTTTC.

The CDR3 loop is CAWSRRTASTMFSGYTF. CDR3 nucleotide sequence: TGTGCCTGGAGTCGCCGGACAGCTTCTACTATGTTTTCTGGCTACACCTTC. The chain recombines TRBV30 with TRBJ1-2; TRBD1 might be the D (6 bases). The CDR3 loop spans 17 amino acids. CDR1 and CDR2 from the germline V gene are GTSNPN and SVGIG (reference sequence). V was cut by 2 bases and J by 7 bases, with 26 bases left in between.

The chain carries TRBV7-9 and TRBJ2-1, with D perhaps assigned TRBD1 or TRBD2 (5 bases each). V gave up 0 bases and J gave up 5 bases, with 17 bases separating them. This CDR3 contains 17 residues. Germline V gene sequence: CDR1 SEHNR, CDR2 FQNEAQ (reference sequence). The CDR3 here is CASSLALVRESHNEQFF. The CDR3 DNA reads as TGTGCCAGCAGCTTAGCTCTCGTCAGGGAGTCCCACAATGAGCAGTTCTTC.

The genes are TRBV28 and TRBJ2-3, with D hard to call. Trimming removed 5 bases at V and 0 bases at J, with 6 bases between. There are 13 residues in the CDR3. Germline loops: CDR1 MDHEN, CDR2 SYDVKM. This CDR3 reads CASSPYSTDTQYF. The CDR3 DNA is TGTGCCAGCAGTCCGTATAGCACAGATACGCAGTATTTT.

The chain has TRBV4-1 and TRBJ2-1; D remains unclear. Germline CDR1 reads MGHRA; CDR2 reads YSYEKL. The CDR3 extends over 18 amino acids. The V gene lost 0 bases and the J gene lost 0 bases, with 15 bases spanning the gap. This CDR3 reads CASSQDLGSRSSYNEQFF. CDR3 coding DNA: TGCGCCAGCAGCCAAGATTTGGGGTCGAGAAGCTCCTACAATGAGCAGTTCTTC.

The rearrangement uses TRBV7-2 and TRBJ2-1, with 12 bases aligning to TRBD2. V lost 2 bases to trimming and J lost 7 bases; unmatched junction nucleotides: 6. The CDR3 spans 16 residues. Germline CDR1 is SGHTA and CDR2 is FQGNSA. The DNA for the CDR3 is TGTGCCAGCAGCTTAAATCTAGCGGGAGGGAAAAATGAGCAGTTCTTC. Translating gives CASSLNLAGGKNEQFF.

The CDR3 reads CSAPTQGKLFF. The DNA for the CDR3 is TGCAGTGCCCCTACCCAGGGAAAACTGTTTTTT. The chain has TRBV20-1 and TRBJ1-4; a possible D gene is TRBD1 (5 bases). This CDR3 contains 11 residues. V was trimmed by 6 bases and J by 10 bases, leaving 12 bases between them. The germline gives CDR1 DFQATT, CDR2 SNEGSKA (reference sequence).

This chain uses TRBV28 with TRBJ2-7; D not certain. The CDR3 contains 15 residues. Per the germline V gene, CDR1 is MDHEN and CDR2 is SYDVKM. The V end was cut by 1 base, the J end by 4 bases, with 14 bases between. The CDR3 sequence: CASSLSPTIGYEQYF. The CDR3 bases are TGTGCCAGCAGTTTATCGCCCACCATTGGGTACGAGCAGTACTTC.

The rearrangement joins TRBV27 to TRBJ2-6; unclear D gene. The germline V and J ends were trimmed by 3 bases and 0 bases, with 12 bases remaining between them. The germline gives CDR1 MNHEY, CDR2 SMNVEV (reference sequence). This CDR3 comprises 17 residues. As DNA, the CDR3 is TGTGCCAGCAGTTTTATCCCCCTGTACTCTGGGGCCAACGTCCTGACTTTC. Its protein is CASSFIPLYSGANVLTF.

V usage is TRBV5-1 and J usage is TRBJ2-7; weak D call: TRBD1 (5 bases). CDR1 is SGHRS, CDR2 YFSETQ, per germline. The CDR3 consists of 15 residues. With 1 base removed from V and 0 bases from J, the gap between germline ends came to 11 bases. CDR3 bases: TGCGCCAGCAGCTTGAATTCAGGGTCCTCCTACGAGCAGTACTTC. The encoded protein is CASSLNSGSSYEQYF.

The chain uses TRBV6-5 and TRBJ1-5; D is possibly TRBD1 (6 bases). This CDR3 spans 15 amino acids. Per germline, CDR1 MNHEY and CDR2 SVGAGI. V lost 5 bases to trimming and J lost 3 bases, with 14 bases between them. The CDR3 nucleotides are TGTGCCAGCAGTATAGGGGGACTAGCCAATCAGCCCCAGCATTTT. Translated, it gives CASSIGGLANQPQHF.

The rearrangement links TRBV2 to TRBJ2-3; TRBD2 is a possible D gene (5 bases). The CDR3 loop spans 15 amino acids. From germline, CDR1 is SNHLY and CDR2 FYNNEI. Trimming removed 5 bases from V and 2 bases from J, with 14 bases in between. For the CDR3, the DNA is TGTGCCAGCAGTAGGACTGGCGGTCACACAGATACGCAGTATTTT. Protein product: CASSRTGGHTDTQYF. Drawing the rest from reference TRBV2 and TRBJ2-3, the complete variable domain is EPEVTQTPSHQVTQMGQEVILRCVPISNHLYFYWYRQILGQKVEFLVSFYNNEISEKSEIFDDQFSVERPDGSNFTLKIRSTKLEDSAMYFCASSRTGGHTDTQYFGPGTRLTVL.